The 5 T cell receptor beta chains presented below share a single source sample, sequenced in a study of T cell changes during pregnancy in multiple sclerosis. Method: immunoSEQ multiplex PCR; TCRdb's copy keeps in-frame clones and lacks some. The repertoire holds 40,000 to 60,000 clones, with around 90% as singletons. The material was peripheral blood, obtained in the first trimester of pregnancy. These receptors were taken from a female donor in good health, enrolled as a control in a pregnancy study.

The chain recombines TRBV7-2 with TRBJ1-1; D possibly corresponds to TRBD1 (6 bases). The germline V gene encodes CDR1 SGHTA and CDR2 FQGNSA. Trimming stripped 2 bases from V and 4 bases from J, with 11 bases between. This CDR3 comprises 14 residues. The CDR3 DNA reads TGTGCCAGCAGCTTAATACAGGGAAGCACTGAAGCTTTCTTT. This encodes CASSLIQGSTEAFF.

V is TRBV28 and J is TRBJ1-2; tentative D call: TRBD1 (5 bases). V lost 3 bases and J 7 bases, leaving 12 bases between the germline ends. Germline loops: CDR1 MDHEN, CDR2 SYDVKM. The CDR3 is made up of 13 amino acids. CDR3 DNA sequence: TGTGCCAGCAGTTTTACGACAGCAGGTGGCTACACCTTC. Translation: CASSFTTAGGYTF.

This clone appeared a single time. This chain joins TRBV18 and TRBJ2-7, with D possibly TRBD1 on 6 matching bases. V was cut by 2 bases and J by 1 base, with 9 bases left in between. This CDR3 is built from 14 residues. Germline V gene sequence: CDR1 KGHSH, CDR2 LQKENI. The CDR3 is CASSPDRISYEQYF. CDR3 nucleotide sequence: TGTGCCAGCTCACCAGACAGGATATCCTACGAGCAGTACTTC.

The rearrangement links TRBV7-2 to TRBJ1-2; D is perhaps TRBD1 (5 bases). The V and J ends lost 3 bases and 3 bases respectively, with 26 bases between them. The germline V gene encodes CDR1 SGHTA and CDR2 FQGNSA. The CDR3 totals 19 residues. The CDR3 bases are TGTGCCAGCAGCTTCCCTTCGAAGTCCGCGGGGGAGGAGTACTATGGCTACACCTTC. This sequence encodes CASSFPSKSAGEEYYGYTF.

The genes are TRBV27 and TRBJ2-3; perhaps TRBD2 as D (6 bases). Germline CDR1 is MNHEY and CDR2 is SMNVEV (reference sequence). V was pared by 3 bases and J by 5 bases, with 21 bases between. This CDR3 contains 17 residues. Here the CDR3 DNA reads TGTGCCAGCAGTTTCGCCCCCACCGGTAGCGGAAGAGATACGCAGTATTTT. Translating gives CASSFAPTGSGRDTQYF.